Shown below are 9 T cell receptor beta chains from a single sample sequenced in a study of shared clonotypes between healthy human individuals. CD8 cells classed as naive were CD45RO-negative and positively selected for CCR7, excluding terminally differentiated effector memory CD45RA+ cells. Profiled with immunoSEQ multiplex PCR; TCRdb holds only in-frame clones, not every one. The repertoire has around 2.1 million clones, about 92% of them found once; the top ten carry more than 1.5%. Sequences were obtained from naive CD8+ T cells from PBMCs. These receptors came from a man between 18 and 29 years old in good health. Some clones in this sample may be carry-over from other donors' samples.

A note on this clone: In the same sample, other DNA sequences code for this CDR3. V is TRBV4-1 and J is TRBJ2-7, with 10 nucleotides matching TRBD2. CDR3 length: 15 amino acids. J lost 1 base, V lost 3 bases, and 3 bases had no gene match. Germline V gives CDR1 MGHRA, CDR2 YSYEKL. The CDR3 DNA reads TGCGCCAGCAGCCATCGGACTAGCGGTTCCTACGAGCAGTACTTC. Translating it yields CASSHRTSGSYEQYF.

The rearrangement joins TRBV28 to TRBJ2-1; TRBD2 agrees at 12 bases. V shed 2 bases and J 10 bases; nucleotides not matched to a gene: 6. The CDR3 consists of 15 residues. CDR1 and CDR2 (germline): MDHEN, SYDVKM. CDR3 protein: CASSLSRTSGIEQFF. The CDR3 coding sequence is TGTGCCAGCAGTTTAAGCCGGACTAGCGGGATCGAGCAGTTCTTC.

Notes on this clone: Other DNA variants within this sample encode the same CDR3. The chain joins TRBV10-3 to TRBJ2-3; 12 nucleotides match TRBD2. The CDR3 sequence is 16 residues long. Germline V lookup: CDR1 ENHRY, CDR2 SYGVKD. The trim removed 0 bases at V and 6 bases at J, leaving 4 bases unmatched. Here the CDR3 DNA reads TGTGCCATCAGTGAGTCGACTAGCGGGAGTAGTGATACGCAGTATTTT. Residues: CAISESTSGSSDTQYF.

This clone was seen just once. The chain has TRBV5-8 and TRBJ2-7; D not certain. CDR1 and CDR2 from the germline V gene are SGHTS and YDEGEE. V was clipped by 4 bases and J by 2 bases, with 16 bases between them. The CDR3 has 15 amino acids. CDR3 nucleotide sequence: TGTGCCAGCAGCCCCCGAGGTTTAGCTCCCTACGAGCAGTACTTC. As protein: CASSPRGLAPYEQYF.

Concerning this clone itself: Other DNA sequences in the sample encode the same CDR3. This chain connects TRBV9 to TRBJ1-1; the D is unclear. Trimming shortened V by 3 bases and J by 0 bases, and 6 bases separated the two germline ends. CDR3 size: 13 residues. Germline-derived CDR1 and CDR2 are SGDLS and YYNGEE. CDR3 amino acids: CASSDLMNTEAFF. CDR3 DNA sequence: TGTGCCAGCAGCGACCTCATGAACACTGAAGCTTTCTTT.

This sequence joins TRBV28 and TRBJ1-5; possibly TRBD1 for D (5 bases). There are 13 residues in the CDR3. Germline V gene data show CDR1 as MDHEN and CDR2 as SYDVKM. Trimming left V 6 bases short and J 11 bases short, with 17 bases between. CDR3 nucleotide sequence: TGTGCCAGCAGCCAAATCCGGCGGGGGACCCAGCATTTT. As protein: CASSQIRRGTQHF.

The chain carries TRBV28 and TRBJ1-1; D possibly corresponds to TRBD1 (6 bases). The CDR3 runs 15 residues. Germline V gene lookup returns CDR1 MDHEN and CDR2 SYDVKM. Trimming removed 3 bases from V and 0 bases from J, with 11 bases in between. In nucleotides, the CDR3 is TGTGCCAGCAGTTTGAGGGGGATTATGAACACTGAAGCTTTCTTT. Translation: CASSLRGIMNTEAFF.

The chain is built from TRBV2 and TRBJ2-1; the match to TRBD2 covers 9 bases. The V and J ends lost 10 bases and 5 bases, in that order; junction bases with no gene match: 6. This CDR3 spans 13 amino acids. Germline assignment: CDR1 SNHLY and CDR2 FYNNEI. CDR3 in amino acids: CANRTSANNEQFF. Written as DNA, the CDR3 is TGTGCCAACAGGACTAGCGCAAACAATGAGCAGTTCTTC.

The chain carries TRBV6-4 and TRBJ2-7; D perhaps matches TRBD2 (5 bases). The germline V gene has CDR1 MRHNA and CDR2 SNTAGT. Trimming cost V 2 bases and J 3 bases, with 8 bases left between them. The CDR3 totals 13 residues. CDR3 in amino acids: CASSDPGDYEQYF. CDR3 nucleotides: TGTGCCAGCAGTGACCCCGGGGACTACGAGCAGTACTTC.